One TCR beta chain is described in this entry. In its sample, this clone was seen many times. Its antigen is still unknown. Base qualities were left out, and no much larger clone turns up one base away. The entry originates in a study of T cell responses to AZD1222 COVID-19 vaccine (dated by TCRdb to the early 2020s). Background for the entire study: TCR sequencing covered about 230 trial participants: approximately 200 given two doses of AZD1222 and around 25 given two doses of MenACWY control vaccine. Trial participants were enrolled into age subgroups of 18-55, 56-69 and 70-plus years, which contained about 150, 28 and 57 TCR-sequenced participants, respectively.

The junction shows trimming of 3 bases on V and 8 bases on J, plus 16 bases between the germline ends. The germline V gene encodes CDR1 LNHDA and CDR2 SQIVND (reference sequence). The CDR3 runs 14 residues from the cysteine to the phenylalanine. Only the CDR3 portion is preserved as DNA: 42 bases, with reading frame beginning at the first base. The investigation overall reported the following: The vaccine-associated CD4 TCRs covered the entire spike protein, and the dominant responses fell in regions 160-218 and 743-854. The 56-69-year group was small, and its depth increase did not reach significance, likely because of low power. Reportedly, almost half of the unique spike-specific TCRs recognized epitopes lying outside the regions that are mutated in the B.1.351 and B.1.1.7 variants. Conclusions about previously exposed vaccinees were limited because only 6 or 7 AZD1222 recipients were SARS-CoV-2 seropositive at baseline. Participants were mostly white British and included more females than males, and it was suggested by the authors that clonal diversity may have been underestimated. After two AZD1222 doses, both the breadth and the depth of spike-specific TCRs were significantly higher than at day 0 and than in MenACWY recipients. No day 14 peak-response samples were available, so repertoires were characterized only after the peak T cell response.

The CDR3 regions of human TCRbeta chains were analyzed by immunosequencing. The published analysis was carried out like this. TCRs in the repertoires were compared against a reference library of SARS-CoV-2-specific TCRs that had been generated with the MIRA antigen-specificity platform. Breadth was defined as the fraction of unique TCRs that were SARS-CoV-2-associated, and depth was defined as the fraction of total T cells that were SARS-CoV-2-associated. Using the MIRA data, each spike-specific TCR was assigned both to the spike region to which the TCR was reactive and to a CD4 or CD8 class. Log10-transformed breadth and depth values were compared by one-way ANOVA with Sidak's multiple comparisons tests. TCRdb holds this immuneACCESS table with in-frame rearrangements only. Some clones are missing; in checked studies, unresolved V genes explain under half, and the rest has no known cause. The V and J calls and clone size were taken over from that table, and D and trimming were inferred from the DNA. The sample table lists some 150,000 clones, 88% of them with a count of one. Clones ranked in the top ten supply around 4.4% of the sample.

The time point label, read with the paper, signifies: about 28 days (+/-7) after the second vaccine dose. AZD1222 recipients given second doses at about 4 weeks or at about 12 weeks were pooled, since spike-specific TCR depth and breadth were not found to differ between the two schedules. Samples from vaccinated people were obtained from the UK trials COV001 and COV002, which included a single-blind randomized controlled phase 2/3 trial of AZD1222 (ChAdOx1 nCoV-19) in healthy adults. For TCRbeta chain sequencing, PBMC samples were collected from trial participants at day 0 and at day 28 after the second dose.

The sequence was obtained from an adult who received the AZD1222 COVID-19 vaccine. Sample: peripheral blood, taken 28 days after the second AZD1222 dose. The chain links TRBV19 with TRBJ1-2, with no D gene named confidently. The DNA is TGTGCCAGTAGTATCGGCCGGACGAGTGAGGGCTACACCTTC. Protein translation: CASSIGRTSEGYTF. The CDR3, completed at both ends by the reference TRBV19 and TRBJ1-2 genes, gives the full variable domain DGGITQSPKYLFRKEGQNVTLSCEQNLNHDAMYWYRQDPGQGLRLIYYSQIVNDFQKGDIAEGYSVSREKKESFPLTVTSAQKNPTAFYLCASSIGRTSEGYTFGSGTRLTVV.